One T cell receptor beta chain is described in this entry. What it recognizes is unknown. The sample belongs to a study of T cells in localized non-small cell lung cancer. Sequencing used immunoSEQ multiplex PCR; TCRdb keeps in-frame clones, though not all of them. This table holds 40,000 to 55,000 clones, 80% to 85% found once. The CDR3 sequence is 17 residues long. The germline CDR1 and CDR2 sequences are GTSNPN and SVGIG (reference sequence). The trim removed 2 bases at V and 1 base at J, leaving 12 bases unmatched. Study findings and constraints: As only one tumor region underwent sequencing, heterogeneity remains possible. Tumor trailed uninvolved adjacent lung in T cell clonality, which peaked there. With higher T cell density in blood came longer overall survival.

This TCR derives from a man aged 40-75 years with stage III lung adenocarcinoma. The sample consisted of peripheral blood mononuclear cells, taken before any cancer treatment. V gene TRBV30 combines with J gene TRBJ2-5; 8 bases match TRBD2. The CDR3 region is CAWSLATSGRSQETQYF. Here the CDR3 DNA reads TGTGCCTGGAGTTTGGCTACTAGCGGTCGCTCCCAAGAGACCCAGTACTTC.